This TCR beta chain was profiled in a study of blood T cell repertoires in COVID-19 (dated by TCRdb to 2018 to 2020). For the wider study: Samples covering the acute and convalescent phases of COVID-19 were provided by collaborators in the United States, Italy and Spain. The material from the prospective study consisted of cDNA or gDNA derived from T cells, B-cell-depleted T cells, or PBMCs. The dataset comprised deeply sampled blood TCRbeta repertoires from subjects exposed to, actively infected with, or recovered from COVID-19. The repertoires were made available in a free public database intended to serve as a resource for research on the immune response to SARS-CoV-2. The samples were drawn from the first 160 participants of the ongoing ImmuneRACE study and from 950 to 1,500 subjects provided by 6 global collaborators. Sample metadata almost always included a de-identified subject ID, COVID-19 status, age in years and sex. Where HLA class I and class II types were available, the types were taken from metadata supplied by the sample provider, not from assay-based typing. The paper's findings and limits, for the study overall: How much clinical and demographic metadata was included differed by source and by participant, and the metadata was provided uncurated.

In the prospective study, participants were roughly 18 to 95 years old, resided in around 25 geographic areas of the United States, and were enrolled through a virtual design. In the prospective study, participants were assigned to cohorts based on the clinical history participants reported in a screening survey and a study questionnaire. For ImmuneRACE Cohort 3, a participant was defined as recovered based on two consecutive negative NP/OP PCR tests, clearance by a healthcare professional, or resolution of symptoms. Each participant in the prospective study had whole blood, serum and a nasopharyngeal or oropharyngeal swab collected by mobile phlebotomists. Participants in the prospective study had the option to provide additional blood draws and questionnaires over an approximately 2-month period. Before DNA extraction, prospective study blood samples were shipped either frozen or at room temperature.

Points on this clone: No cognate antigen has been identified for it. No quality values exist for individual bases; no much larger clone is one base distant.

TCRbeta CDR3 regions were amplified from genomic DNA by means of the immunoSEQ Assay, a bias-controlled multiplex PCR. The source study handled its data this way. The number of nucleated cells in each sample was estimated from the amplification of reference gene primers within the assay. To quantify the absolute abundance of each unique TCRbeta CDR3 rearrangement, sequence reads were collapsed and filtered. For each sample, productive Simpson clonality was calculated by taking the square root of Simpson's diversity index across productive rearrangements. This immuneACCESS table, as held by TCRdb, lists in-frame sequences with V and J called but not all clones. Of the missing ones, under half trace to an unresolved V gene in checked studies; the others have no known cause. V, J and clone size are those of that table, while D and trimming were read from the DNA. Recorded for this sample are roughly 380,000 clones; roughly 87% of them occurred a single time. The top ten hold almost 3% of the sample.

Including the terminal cysteine and phenylalanine, the CDR3 comprises 12 residues. Just the 36-base CDR3 DNA is kept, in frame starting at base 1. The germline V gene (reference sequence) gives CDR1 as GTSNPN and CDR2 as SVGIG. Between the V and J ends, shortened by 8 bases and 2 bases respectively, the junction contains 12 bases. The sequence derives from a woman aged 25 to 39 who had recovered from COVID-19. The receptor chain draws on TRBV30 and TRBJ1-2; there is no confident call for the D gene. Specimen: PBMCs or T cells enriched from blood (not recorded which). This receptor carries the CDR3 CAQTAGNYGYTF. The nucleotide sequence is given as TGTGCCCAGACTGCGGGAAACTATGGCTACACCTTC.